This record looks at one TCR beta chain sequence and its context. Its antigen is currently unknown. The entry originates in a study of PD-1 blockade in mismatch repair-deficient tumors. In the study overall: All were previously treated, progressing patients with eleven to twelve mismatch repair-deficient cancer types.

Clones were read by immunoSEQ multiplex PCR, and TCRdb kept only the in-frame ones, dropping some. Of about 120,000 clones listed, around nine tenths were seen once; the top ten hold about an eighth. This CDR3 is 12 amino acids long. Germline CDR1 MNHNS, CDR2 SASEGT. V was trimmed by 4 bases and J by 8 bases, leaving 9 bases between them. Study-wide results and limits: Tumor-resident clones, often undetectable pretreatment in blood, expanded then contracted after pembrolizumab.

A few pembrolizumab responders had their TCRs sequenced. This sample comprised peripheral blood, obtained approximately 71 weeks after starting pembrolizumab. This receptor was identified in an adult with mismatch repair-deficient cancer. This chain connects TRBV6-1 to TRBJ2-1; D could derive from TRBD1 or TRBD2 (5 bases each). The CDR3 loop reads CASSGDPHEQFF. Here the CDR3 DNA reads TGTGCCAGCAGTGGGGACCCCCATGAGCAGTTCTTC.